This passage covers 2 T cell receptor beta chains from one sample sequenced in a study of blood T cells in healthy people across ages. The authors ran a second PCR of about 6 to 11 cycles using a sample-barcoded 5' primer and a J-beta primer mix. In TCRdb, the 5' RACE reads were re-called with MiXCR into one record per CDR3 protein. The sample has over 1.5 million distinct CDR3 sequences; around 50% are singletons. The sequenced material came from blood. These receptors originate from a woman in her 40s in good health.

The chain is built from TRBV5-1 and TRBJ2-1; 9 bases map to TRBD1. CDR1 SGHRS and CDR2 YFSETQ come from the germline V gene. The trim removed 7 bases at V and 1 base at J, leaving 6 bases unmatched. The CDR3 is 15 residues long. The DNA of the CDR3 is TGCGCCAGCCTTGCCGGGACAGGGTCCTACAATGAGCAGTTCTTC. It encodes CASLAGTGSYNEQFF.

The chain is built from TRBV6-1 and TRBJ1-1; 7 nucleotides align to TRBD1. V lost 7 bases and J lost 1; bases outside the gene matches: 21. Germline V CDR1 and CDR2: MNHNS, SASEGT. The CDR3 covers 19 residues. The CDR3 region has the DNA TGTGCCAGCATCACGGGACCCTCACAGGGGCCATTGACGAACACTGAAGCTTTCTTT. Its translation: CASITGPSQGPLTNTEAFF.